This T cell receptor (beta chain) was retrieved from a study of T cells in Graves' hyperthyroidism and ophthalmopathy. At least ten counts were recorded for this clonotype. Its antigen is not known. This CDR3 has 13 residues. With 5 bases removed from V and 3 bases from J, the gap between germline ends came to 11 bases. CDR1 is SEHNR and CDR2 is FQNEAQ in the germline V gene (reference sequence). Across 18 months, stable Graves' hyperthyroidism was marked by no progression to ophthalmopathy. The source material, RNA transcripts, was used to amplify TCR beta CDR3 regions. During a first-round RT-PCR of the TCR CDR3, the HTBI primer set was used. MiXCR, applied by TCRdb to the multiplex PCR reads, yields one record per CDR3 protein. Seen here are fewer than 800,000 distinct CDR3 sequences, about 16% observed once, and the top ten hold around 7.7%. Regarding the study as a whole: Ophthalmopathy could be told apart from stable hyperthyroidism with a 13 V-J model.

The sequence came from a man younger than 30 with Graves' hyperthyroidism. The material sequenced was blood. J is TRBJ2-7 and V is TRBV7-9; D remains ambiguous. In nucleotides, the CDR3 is TGTGCCAGCAGCCCCCGGACGAGCTACGAGCAGTACTTC. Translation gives CASSPRTSYEQYF.